These 19 T cell receptor beta chains were sequenced from one sample in a study of technical replicates of blood from several donors. The method was immunoSEQ multiplex PCR; TCRdb's version includes in-frame clones alone and lacks a portion of them. The sample holds approximately 88,000 clones; about 97% are singletons and the top ten take just over 0.3%. Sequencing used T cells isolated from PBMCs. All receptors come from a human donor in good health.

This chain uses TRBV27 with TRBJ2-3; TRBD1 matches at 9 bases. The germline gives CDR1 MNHEY, CDR2 SMNVEV (reference sequence). The CDR3 consists of 14 residues. V trimming: 5 bases; J trimming: 6 bases; junction bases outside the gene matches: 6. The CDR3 DNA reads as TGTGCCAGCAGTATTACACAGGGGGCGGATACGCAGTATTTT. Its translation: CASSITQGADTQYF.

The rearrangement joins TRBV5-4 to TRBJ1-1; 7 positions match TRBD1. CDR1 SGHNT and CDR2 YYREEE come from the germline V gene (reference sequence). The CDR3 has 13 residues. V lost 7 bases and J lost 0; bases outside the gene matches: 3. CDR3 in amino acids: CASSRGVNTEAFF. In nucleotides, the CDR3 is TGTGCCAGCTCCAGGGGGGTGAACACTGAAGCTTTCTTT.

The chain couples TRBV27 to TRBJ2-1, with D perhaps TRBD2 (6 bases). Per germline, CDR1 MNHEY and CDR2 SMNVEV (reference sequence). V was cut by 5 bases and J by 5 bases, with 10 bases left in between. This CDR3 has 13 residues. CDR3 residues: CASSAGQHNEQFF. Written as DNA, the CDR3 is TGTGCCAGCAGTGCGGGGCAACACAATGAGCAGTTCTTC.

The CDR3 nucleotides are TGTGCCAGCAGCTTAACAGGGGGCAGCGAAGCTTTCTTT. This gives the protein CASSLTGGSEAFF. The rearrangement links TRBV11-2 to TRBJ1-1; TRBD1 matches 9 bases. This CDR3 has 13 amino acids. Germline loops: CDR1 SGHAT, CDR2 FQNNGV. With V trimmed by 2 bases and J by 8 bases, 3 bases remained unmatched. The full variable domain, its missing parts supplied by reference TRBV11-2 and TRBJ1-1, is EAGVAQSPRYKIIEKRQSVAFWCNPISGHATLYWYQQILGQGPKLLIQFQNNGVVDDSQLPKDRFSAERLKGVDSTLKIQPAKLEDSAVYLCASSLTGGSEAFFGQGTRLTVV.

The gene calls are TRBV7-8 and TRBJ1-2; D not resolved. Deletions cut 1 base from V and 0 bases from J, with 6 bases between. From germline, CDR1 is SGHVS and CDR2 FQNEAQ. The length of the CDR3 is 14 residues. The CDR3 spells CASSLDITNYGYTF. In DNA, the CDR3 is TGTGCCAGCAGCTTAGATATAACTAACTATGGCTACACCTTC.

The CDR3 here is CSARTVPEQYF. CDR3 in DNA: TGCAGTGCTCGGACAGTACCCGAGCAGTACTTC. The chain employs TRBV20-1 and TRBJ2-7; D might be TRBD1 (6 bases). Trimming removed 5 bases at V and 6 bases at J, with 11 bases between. This CDR3 contains 11 residues. Looked up from germline, CDR1 is DFQATT and CDR2 is SNEGSKA (reference sequence).

The table lists this clone with a count of one. The V gene is TRBV6-6, the J gene TRBJ1-2; D possibly corresponds to TRBD1 (6 bases). Germline V gene data show CDR1 as MNHNY and CDR2 as SVGAGI (reference sequence). The ends were cut back, 6 bases at V and 1 base at J, with 12 bases in the middle. The CDR3 spans 14 residues. CDR3 sequence: CASSPDRNNYGYTF. CDR3 bases: TGTGCCAGCAGCCCTGACAGGAATAACTATGGCTACACCTTC.

The rearrangement uses TRBV29-1 and TRBJ2-1; D possibly corresponds to TRBD2 (6 bases). Trimming removed 4 bases from V and 3 bases from J, with 10 bases in between. This CDR3 region has 13 residues. CDR1 is SQVTM, CDR2 ANQGSEA, per germline. The CDR3 region is CSVVGGGYNEQFF. The CDR3 region has the DNA TGCAGCGTTGTCGGGGGAGGCTACAATGAGCAGTTCTTC.

The V gene is TRBV6-5, the J gene TRBJ2-3, with D perhaps matching TRBD2 (5 bases). Germline V gene sequence: CDR1 MNHEY, CDR2 SVGAGI. The CDR3 contains 14 residues. V gave up 1 base and J gave up 5 bases, with 10 bases separating them. The CDR3 here is CASSYLAMGDTQYF. Written as DNA, the CDR3 is TGTGCCAGCAGTTACTTAGCGATGGGAGATACGCAGTATTTT.

The V gene is TRBV6-6, the J gene TRBJ1-5; 9 bases map to TRBD1. Germline assignment: CDR1 MNHNY and CDR2 SVGAGI (reference sequence). The CDR3 runs to 16 residues. V was pared by 9 bases and J by 2 bases, with 11 bases of the junction left unmatched. The CDR3 sequence is CASTGTGILGNQPQHF. CDR3 DNA: TGTGCCAGTACCGGGACAGGGATTTTGGGCAATCAGCCCCAGCATTTT.

The chain's CDR3 is CASSVPRERYNEQFF. The CDR3 DNA is TGTGCCAGCAGTGTCCCCCGGGAGCGCTACAATGAGCAGTTCTTC. This sequence joins TRBV6-1 and TRBJ2-1, with D tentatively TRBD2 (6 bases). This CDR3 is 15 amino acids long. V was pared by 4 bases and J by 3 bases, with 13 bases between. The germline gives CDR1 MNHNS, CDR2 SASEGT.

The rearrangement joins TRBV5-4 to TRBJ2-3; possibly TRBD2 for D (6 bases). The ends were cut back, 4 bases at V and 5 bases at J, with 17 bases in the middle. The CDR3 loop spans 15 amino acids. Per germline, CDR1 SGHNT and CDR2 YYREEE (reference sequence). This chain's CDR3 is CASSPWTGGQDTQYF. The CDR3 bases are TGTGCCAGCAGCCCATGGACTGGAGGGCAAGATACGCAGTATTTT.

The V and J genes are TRBV6-5 and TRBJ2-2; D unresolved. Trimming left V 2 bases short and J 3 bases short, with 13 bases between. Per germline, CDR1 MNHEY and CDR2 SVGAGI. This CDR3 is 16 amino acids long. CDR3 coding DNA: TGTGCCAGCAGTTACCAAAGAGACGCGGACACCGGGGAGCTGTTTTTT. As protein: CASSYQRDADTGELFF.

The V call is TRBV4-1, the J call TRBJ1-1; perhaps TRBD1 as D (5 bases). This CDR3 has 17 residues. V lost 0 bases and J lost 4, with 18 bases in between. Germline CDR1 is MGHRA and CDR2 is YSYEKL. The CDR3, as DNA: TGCGCCAGCAGCCAAGAAGGGTATCGGGGGGTCAGCACTGAAGCTTTCTTT. Amino acids: CASSQEGYRGVSTEAFF.

The V and J genes are TRBV5-6 and TRBJ2-2, with TRBD2 identical over 12 bases. Germline CDR1 SGHDT, CDR2 YYEEEE. V gave up 5 bases and J gave up 7 bases; unmatched junction bases: 6. The CDR3 covers 15 residues. The CDR3 nucleotides are TGTGCCAGCAGTCGGACTAGCGGGATAGGCGGGGAGCTGTTTTTT. It yields the protein CASSRTSGIGGELFF. Filled out from reference TRBV5-6 and TRBJ2-2, the complete variable domain reads DAGVTQSPTHLIKTRGQQVTLRCSPKSGHDTVSWYQQALGQGPQFIFQYYEEEERQRGNFPDRFSGHQFPNYSSELNVNALLLGDSALYLCASSRTSGIGGELFFGEGSRLTVL.

This chain connects TRBV6-5 to TRBJ2-5; D is undetermined. With 2 bases removed from V and 0 bases from J, the gap between germline ends came to 7 bases. The CDR3 spans 14 residues. Germline V lookup: CDR1 MNHEY, CDR2 SVGAGI. CDR3 sequence reads: CASSYTTYQETQYF. CDR3 in DNA: TGTGCCAGCAGTTACACAACGTACCAAGAGACCCAGTACTTC.

The chain uses TRBV7-9 and TRBJ2-7; 12 nucleotides line up with TRBD1. This CDR3 spans 15 amino acids. V shed 8 bases and J 5 bases; nucleotides not matched to a gene: 10. CDR1 and CDR2 from the germline V gene are SEHNR and FQNEAQ (reference sequence). The CDR3 coding sequence is TGTGCCAGCGCTACTCGGGGACAGGGGGCCAACGAGCAGTACTTC. Protein sequence: CASATRGQGANEQYF. The full variable domain, its missing parts supplied by reference TRBV7-9 and TRBJ2-7, is DTGVSQNPRHKITKRGQNVTFRCDPISEHNRLYWYRQTLGQGPEFLTYFQNEAQLEKSRLLSDRFSAERPKGSFSTLEIQRTEQGDSAMYLCASATRGQGANEQYFGPGTRLTVT.

This rearrangement joins TRBV6-1 to TRBJ1-5; no clear D. Germline-derived CDR1 and CDR2 are MNHNS and SASEGT. This CDR3 region has 17 residues. Trimming left V 2 bases short and J 2 bases short, with 16 bases between. CDR3 bases: TGTGCCAGCAGTGAATATTTTCCCGGCAGCGGCAATCAGCCCCAGCATTTT. Translation gives CASSEYFPGSGNQPQHF.

The chain carries TRBV29-1 and TRBJ2-3; D not resolved. Germline V gene sequence: CDR1 SQVTM, CDR2 ANQGSEA. V lost 2 bases, J lost 1 base, and 4 bases lay in between. CDR3 length equals 12 residues. CDR3 coding DNA: TGCAGCGTTGAAACTCGCACAGATACGCAGTATTTT. Protein sequence: CSVETRTDTQYF.